These 7 T cell receptor beta chains were sequenced from one sample in a study of T cells after yellow fever vaccination. TCRdb ran MiXCR on the 5' RACE reads and lists one entry per CDR3 protein. The data hold hundreds of thousands of distinct CDR3 sequences, with 15% to 20% observed a single time. Sample: PBMCs, taken 15 days after the yellow fever booster vaccination. The receptor set was obtained from a man younger than 40 who received the YFV17D yellow fever vaccine.

This clonotype was seen more than once but under ten times. The genes are TRBV12-3 or TRBV12-4 and TRBJ1-6, with 8 bases matching TRBD1. The CDR3 is 15 amino acids. Trimming at V came to 7 bases and at J to 10 bases, leaving 12 bases not matched to a gene. The CDR3 protein is CASTLLSGGQSPLHF. CDR3 sequence (DNA): TGTGCCAGCACTCTCCTGTCAGGGGGCCAATCACCCCTCCACTTT.

The V gene is TRBV20-1, the J gene TRBJ2-5; D remains unclear. The CDR3 totals 14 residues. V lost 3 bases to trimming and J lost 5 bases, with 16 bases between them. Germline V lookup: CDR1 DFQATT, CDR2 SNEGSKA (reference sequence). The CDR3 DNA reads TGCAGTGCTAGCCCCCACGCGCGGAGTGAGACCCAGTACTTC. Encoded protein: CSASPHARSETQYF.

The rearrangement uses TRBV5-1 and TRBJ2-5; D may be TRBD1 (5 bases). V was trimmed by 1 base and J by 1 base, leaving 14 bases between them. CDR3 size: 16 residues. From germline, CDR1 is SGHRS and CDR2 YFSETQ. As DNA, the CDR3 is TGCGCCAGCAGCTTGTCAGGGTCAGGTTTCCAAGAGACCCAGTACTTC. Its translation: CASSLSGSGFQETQYF.

This rearrangement joins TRBV20-1 to TRBJ2-1; 9 bases agree with TRBD2. This CDR3 contains 12 residues. Trimming took 5 bases from V and 9 from J; bases not matched to a gene: 5. Germline CDR1 reads DFQATT; CDR2 reads SNEGSKA (reference sequence). The CDR3 DNA follows: TGCAGTGCTGGGACTAGCCGTCCTGAGCAGTTCTTC. This translates into CSAGTSRPEQFF.

This clonotype turned up a few times. This chain uses TRBV20-1 with TRBJ2-7, with D possibly matching TRBD2 (7 bases). Trimming shortened V by 0 bases and J by 1 base, and 16 bases separated the two germline ends. Germline CDR1 DFQATT, CDR2 SNEGSKA (reference sequence). The CDR3 has 16 amino acids. CDR3 sequence reads: CSARDQTRGGSYEQYF. The CDR3 DNA sequence: TGCAGTGCTAGAGATCAAACAAGGGGGGGATCCTACGAGCAGTACTTC.

A few counts support this clonotype. The chain has TRBV12-3 or TRBV12-4 and TRBJ2-7; 7 positions agree with TRBD1. The CDR3 has 16 residues. V shed 1 base and J 0 bases; nucleotides not matched to a gene: 6. Here the CDR3 DNA reads TGTGCCAGCAGTTTAGGAGGGACAGTGAGCTCCTACGAGCAGTACTTC. As protein: CASSLGGTVSSYEQYF.

The rearrangement uses TRBV24-1 and TRBJ2-1; D ambiguous. The germline V gene encodes CDR1 KGHDR and CDR2 SFDVKD. V was shortened by 7 bases and J by 8 bases, with 8 bases between the two germline ends. This CDR3 is built from 11 residues. CDR3 sequence: CATRRADEQFF. In nucleotides, the CDR3 is TGTGCCACCAGAAGGGCGGATGAGCAGTTCTTC.